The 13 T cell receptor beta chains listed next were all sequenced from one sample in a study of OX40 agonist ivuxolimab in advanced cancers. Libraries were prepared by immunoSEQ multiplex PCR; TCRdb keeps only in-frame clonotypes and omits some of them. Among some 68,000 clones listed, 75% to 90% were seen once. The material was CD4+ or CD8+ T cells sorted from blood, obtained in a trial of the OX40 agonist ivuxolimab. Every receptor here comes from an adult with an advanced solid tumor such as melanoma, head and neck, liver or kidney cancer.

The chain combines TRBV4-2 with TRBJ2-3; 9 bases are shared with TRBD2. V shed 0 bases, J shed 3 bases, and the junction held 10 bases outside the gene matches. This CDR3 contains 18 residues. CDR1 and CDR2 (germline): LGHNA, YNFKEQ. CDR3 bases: TGTGCCAGCAGCCAAGATTTGGTTTTAGCGGGAGTAACAGATACGCAGTATTTT. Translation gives CASSQDLVLAGVTDTQYF.

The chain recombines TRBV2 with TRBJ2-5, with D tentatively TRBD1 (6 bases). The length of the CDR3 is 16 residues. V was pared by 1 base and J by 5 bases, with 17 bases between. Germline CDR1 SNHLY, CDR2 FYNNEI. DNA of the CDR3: TGTGCCAGCAGTGAAGAAGCAGGGGCGCGGTCTGAGACCCAGTACTTC. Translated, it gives CASSEEAGARSETQYF.

The CDR3 sequence is CASSIDETGGTDTQYF. The DNA of the CDR3 is TGTGCCAGCAGCATAGACGAAACAGGGGGGACAGATACGCAGTATTTT. The chain combines TRBV9 with TRBJ2-3; 8 nucleotides match TRBD1. Germline V CDR1 and CDR2: SGDLS, YYNGEE. The CDR3 contains 16 residues. J gave up 3 bases and V 4 bases, and 10 bases lay outside the gene matches.

CDR3: CASSPFSSEQETQYF. DNA of the CDR3: TGTGCCAGCAGCCCCTTCTCCTCGGAGCAAGAGACCCAGTACTTC. The rearrangement joins TRBV7-9 to TRBJ2-5; D is undetermined. Germline lookup yields CDR1 SEHNR and CDR2 FQNEAQ (reference sequence). This CDR3 is 15 amino acids long. The V end lost 5 bases, the J end lost 2 bases, and 15 bases lay between the germline ends.

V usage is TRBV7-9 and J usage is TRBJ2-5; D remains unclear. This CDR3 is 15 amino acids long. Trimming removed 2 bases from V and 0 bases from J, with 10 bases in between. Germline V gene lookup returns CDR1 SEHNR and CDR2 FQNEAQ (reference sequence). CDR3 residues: CASSLWFPNQETQYF. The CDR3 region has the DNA TGTGCCAGCAGCTTATGGTTCCCCAACCAAGAGACCCAGTACTTC.

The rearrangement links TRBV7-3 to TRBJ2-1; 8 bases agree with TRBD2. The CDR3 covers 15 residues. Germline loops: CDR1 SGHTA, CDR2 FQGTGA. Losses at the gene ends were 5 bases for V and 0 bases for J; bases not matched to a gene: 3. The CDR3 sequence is CASSETSVSYNEQFF. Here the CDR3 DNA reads TGTGCCAGCAGCGAGACTAGCGTCTCCTACAATGAGCAGTTCTTC.

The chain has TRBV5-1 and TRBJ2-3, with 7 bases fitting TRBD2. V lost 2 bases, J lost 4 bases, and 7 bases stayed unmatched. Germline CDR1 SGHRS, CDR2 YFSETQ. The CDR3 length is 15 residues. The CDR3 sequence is CASSFIREGSDTQYF. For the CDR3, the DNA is TGCGCCAGCAGCTTTATCAGGGAGGGGTCAGATACGCAGTATTTT.

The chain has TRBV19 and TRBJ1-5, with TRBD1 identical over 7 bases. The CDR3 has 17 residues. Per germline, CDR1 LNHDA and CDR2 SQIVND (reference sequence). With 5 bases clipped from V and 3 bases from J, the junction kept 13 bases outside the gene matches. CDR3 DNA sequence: TGTGCCAGTAGTCGATATCCACAGGGGAGGGCCAATCAGCCCCAGCATTTT. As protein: CASSRYPQGRANQPQHF.

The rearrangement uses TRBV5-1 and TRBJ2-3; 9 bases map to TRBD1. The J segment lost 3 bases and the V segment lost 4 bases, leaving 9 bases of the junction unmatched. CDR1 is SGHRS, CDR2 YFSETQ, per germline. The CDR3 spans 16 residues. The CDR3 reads CASSLRQGGKTDTQYF. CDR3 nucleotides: TGCGCCAGCAGCCTTAGACAGGGGGGGAAAACAGATACGCAGTATTTT.

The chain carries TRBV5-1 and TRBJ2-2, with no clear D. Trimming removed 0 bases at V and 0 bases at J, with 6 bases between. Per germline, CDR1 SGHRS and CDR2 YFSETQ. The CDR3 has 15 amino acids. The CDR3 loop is CASSLGFANTGELFF. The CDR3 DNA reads TGCGCCAGCAGCTTGGGGTTCGCGAACACCGGGGAGCTGTTTTTT.

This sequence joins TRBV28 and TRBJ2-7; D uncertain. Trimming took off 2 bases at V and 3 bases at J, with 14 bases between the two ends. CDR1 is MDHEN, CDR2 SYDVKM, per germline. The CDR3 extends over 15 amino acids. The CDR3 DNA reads TGTGCCAGCAGTTTACTACCAGACGGCTTCTACGAGCAGTACTTC. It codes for CASSLLPDGFYEQYF.

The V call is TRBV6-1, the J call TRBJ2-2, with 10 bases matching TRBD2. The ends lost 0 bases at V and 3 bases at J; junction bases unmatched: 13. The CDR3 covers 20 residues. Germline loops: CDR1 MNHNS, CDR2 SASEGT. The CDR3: CASSEADYWWLAGDTGELFF. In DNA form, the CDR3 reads TGTGCCAGCAGTGAAGCCGACTACTGGTGGCTAGCGGGGGACACCGGGGAGCTGTTTTTT.

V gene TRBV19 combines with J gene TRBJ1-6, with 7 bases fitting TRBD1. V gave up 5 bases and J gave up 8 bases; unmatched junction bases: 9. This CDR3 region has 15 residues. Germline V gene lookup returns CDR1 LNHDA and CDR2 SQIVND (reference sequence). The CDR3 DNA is TGTGCCAGTAGTCCATTGTCGAGGGGGCATTCACCCCTCCACTTT. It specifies CASSPLSRGHSPLHF.